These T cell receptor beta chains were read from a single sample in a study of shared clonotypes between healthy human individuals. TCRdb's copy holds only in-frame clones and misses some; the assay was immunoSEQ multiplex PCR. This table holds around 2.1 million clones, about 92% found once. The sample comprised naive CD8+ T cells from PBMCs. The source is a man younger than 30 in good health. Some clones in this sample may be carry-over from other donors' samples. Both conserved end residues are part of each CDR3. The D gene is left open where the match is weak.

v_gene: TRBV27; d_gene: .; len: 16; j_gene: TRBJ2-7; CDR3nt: TGTGCCAGCAGGATGGATGGTGGGAAGGGGTCCTACGAGCAGTACTTC; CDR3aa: CASRMDGGKGSYEQYF
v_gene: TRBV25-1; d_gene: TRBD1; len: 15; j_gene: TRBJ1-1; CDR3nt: TGTGCCAGCTGTCCCGGGACAGGGGCGAACACTGAAGCTTTCTTT; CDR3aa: CASCPGTGANTEAFF
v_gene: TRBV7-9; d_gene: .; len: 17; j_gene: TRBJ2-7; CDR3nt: TGTGCCAGCAGCTCAAGCCCCTCGGGGGACAGCTCCTACGAGCAGTACTTC; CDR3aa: CASSSSPSGDSSYEQYF
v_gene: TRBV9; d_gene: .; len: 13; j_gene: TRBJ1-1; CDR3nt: TGTGCCAGCAGCGTAGCTGGGTCCACTGAAGCTTTCTTT; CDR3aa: CASSVAGSTEAFF
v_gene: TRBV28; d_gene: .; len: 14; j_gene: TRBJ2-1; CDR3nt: TGTGCCAGCAACAGGGCCCCTCGTTACAATGAGCAGTTCTTC; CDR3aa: CASNRAPRYNEQFF
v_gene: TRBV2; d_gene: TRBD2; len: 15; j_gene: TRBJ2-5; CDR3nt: TGTGCCAGCAGTTGGTCTAGCGGGTTCCAAGAGACCCAGTACTTC; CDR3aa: CASSWSSGFQETQYF
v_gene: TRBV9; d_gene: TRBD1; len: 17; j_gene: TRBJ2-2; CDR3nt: TGTGCCAGCAGCGCGAGCCCCCGGACAGGGGGCGGCGGGGAGCTGTTTTTT; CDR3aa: CASSASPRTGGGGELFF
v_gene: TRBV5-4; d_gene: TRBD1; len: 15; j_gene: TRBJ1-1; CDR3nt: TGTGCCAGCAGCCGTAGACAGGGGGTGATCCCTGAAGCTTTCTTT; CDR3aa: CASSRRQGVIPEAFF
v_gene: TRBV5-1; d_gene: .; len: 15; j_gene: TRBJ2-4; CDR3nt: TGCGCCAGCAGCCTGAACACGCTAGCCAAAAACATTCAGTACTTC; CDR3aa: CASSLNTLAKNIQYF
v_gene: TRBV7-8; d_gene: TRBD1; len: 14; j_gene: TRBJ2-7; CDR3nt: TGTGCCAGCAGCTTCAGGGACAGGGTCTACGAGCAGTACTTC; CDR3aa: CASSFRDRVYEQYF
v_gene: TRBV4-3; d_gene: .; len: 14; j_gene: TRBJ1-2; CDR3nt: TGCGCCAGCAGCCAGGGGGACGGGGACTATGGCTACACCTTC; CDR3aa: CASSQGDGDYGYTF
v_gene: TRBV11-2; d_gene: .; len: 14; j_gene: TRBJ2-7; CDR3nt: TGTGCCAGCAGCTCCACGGGATCGACTGGCGAGCAGTACTTC; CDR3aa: CASSSTGSTGEQYF
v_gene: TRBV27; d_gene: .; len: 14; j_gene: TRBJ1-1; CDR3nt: TGTGCCAGCAAAGGTGATTGGTTATTCACTGAAGCTTTCTTT; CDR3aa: CASKGDWLFTEAFF
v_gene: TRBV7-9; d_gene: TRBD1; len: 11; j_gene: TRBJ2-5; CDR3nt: TGTGCCAGCAGCTTATCTGACAGGGCAGACTTC; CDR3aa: CASSLSDRADF
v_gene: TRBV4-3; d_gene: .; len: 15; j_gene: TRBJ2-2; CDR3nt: TGCGCCAGCAGCCAAGATCCTGTGGGGGCCATGGAGCTGTTTTTT; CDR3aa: CASSQDPVGAMELFF
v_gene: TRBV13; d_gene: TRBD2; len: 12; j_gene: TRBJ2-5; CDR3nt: TGTGCCAGCGGCGGGGGAGGGGAGACCCAGTACTTC; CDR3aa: CASGGGGETQYF
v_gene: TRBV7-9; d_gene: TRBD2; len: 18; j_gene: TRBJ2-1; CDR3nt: TGTGCCAGCAGCCCTGAGTTATGGAGCCTAGCGGGAGGCAATGAGCAGTTCTTC; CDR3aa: CASSPELWSLAGGNEQFF
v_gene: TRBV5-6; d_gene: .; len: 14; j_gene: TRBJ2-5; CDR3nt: TGTGCCAGCAGCCCCCTCCGCAGCCAAGAGACCCAGTACTTC; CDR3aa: CASSPLRSQETQYF
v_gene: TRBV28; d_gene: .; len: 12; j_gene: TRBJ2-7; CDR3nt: TGTGCCAGCAGCGACGGAACCTACGAGCAGTACTTC; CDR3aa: CASSDGTYEQYF
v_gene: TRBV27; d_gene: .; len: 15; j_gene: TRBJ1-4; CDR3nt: TGTGCCAGCAGTCACACAGGGATAGGGGATGAAAAACTGTTTTTT; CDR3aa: CASSHTGIGDEKLFF